This T cell receptor (beta chain) is drawn from a study of Ad26.COV2.S vaccination and SARS-CoV-2 variants. Per germline, CDR1 SQVTM and CDR2 ANQGSEA. The CDR3 covers 12 residues. The ends lost 6 bases at V and 5 bases at J; junction bases unmatched: 4. The method was immunoSEQ multiplex PCR; TCRdb's version includes in-frame clones alone and lacks a portion of them. Here the sample spans about 350,000 clones, 86% being singletons. Noted treatment: some 19 received Ad26.COV2.S at low or high dose, single or two shots; roughly five received placebo; per-sample allocation not given. Sampling happened 63 days after the first vaccine or placebo injection.

This TCR came from a person aged 18 to 65 who received the Ad26.COV2.S COVID-19 vaccine or a placebo. This sample comprised peripheral blood, obtained in a trial of Ad26.COV2.S vaccine versus placebo. J is TRBJ2-5 and V is TRBV29-1; 9 nucleotides agree with TRBD1. The CDR3: CSVDRGGETQYF. DNA for the CDR3: TGCAGCGTGGACAGGGGTGGGGAGACCCAGTACTTC.